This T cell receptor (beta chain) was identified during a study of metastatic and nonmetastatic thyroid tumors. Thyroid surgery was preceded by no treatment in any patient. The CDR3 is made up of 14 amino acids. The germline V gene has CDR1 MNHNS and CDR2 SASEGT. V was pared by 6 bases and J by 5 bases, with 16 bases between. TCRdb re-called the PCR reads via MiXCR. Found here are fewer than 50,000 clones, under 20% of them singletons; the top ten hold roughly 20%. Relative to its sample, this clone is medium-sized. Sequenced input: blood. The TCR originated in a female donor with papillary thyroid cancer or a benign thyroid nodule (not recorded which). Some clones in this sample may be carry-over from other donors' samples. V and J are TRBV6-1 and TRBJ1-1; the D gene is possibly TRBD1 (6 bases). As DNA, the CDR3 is TGTGCCAGCAGCTGGACAGACGCCGTGACTGAAGCTTTCTTT. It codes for CASSWTDAVTEAFF.